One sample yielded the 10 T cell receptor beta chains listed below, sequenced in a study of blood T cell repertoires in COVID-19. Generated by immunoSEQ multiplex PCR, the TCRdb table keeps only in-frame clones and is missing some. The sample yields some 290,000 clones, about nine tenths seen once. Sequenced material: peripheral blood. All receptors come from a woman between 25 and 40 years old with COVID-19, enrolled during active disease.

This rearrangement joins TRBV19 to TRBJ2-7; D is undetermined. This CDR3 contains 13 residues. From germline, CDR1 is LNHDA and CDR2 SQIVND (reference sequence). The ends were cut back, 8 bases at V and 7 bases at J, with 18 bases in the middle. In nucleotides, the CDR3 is TGTGCCAGTTCAACGTCTATCCTACGGGAGCAGTACTTC. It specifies CASSTSILREQYF.

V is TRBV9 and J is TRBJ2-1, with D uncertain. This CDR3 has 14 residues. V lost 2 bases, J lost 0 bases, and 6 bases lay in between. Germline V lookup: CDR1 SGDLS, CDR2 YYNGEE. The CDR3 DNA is TGTGCCAGCAGCGTTAGTAGCTCCTACAATGAGCAGTTCTTC. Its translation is CASSVSSSYNEQFF.

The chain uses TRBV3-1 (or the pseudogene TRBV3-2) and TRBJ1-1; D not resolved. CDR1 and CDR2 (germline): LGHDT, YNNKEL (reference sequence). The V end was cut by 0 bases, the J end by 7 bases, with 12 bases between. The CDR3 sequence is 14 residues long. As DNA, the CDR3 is TGTGCCAGCAGCCAAGATACCCGGGTCGGTGAAGCTTTCTTT. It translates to CASSQDTRVGEAFF.

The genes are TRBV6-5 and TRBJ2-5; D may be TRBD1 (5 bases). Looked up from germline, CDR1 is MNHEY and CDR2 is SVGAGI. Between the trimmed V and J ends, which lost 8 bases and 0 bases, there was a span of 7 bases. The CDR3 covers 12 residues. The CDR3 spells CASRQYQETQYF. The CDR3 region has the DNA TGTGCCAGCCGACAGTACCAAGAGACCCAGTACTTC.

The CDR3 bases are TGTGCCAGCGGTATTGGGGTGGTAGGGGCCCAGTACTTC. Its protein is CASGIGVVGAQYF. This chain links TRBV12-3 or TRBV12-4 with TRBJ2-5; D is perhaps TRBD1 (5 bases). The CDR3 spans 13 residues. V gave up 8 bases and J gave up 9 bases, with 19 bases separating them.

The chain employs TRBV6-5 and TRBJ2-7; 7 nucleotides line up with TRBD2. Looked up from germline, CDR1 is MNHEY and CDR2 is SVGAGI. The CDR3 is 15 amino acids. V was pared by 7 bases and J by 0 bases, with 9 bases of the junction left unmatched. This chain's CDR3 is CASKMTSMSSYEQYF. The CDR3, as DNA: TGTGCCAGCAAGATGACTAGCATGAGCTCCTACGAGCAGTACTTC.

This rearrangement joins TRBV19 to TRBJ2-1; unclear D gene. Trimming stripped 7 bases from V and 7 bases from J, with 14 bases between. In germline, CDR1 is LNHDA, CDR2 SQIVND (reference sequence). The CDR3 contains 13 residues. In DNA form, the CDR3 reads TGTGCCAGTAACCCCTCGGCGGTGAATGAGCAGTTCTTC. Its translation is CASNPSAVNEQFF.

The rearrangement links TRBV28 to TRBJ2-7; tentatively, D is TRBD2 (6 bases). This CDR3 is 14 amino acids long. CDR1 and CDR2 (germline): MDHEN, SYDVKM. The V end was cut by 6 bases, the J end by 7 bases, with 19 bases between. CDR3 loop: CASRDPWGVQEQYF. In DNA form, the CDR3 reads TGTGCCAGCAGGGATCCTTGGGGGGTTCAGGAGCAGTACTTC.

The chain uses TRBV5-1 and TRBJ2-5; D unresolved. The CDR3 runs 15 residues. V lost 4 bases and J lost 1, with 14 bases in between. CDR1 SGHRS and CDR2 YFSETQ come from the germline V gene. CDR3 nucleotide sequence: TGCGCCAGCAGCCCCAGAGATAGCCCCCAAGAGACCCAGTACTTC. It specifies CASSPRDSPQETQYF.

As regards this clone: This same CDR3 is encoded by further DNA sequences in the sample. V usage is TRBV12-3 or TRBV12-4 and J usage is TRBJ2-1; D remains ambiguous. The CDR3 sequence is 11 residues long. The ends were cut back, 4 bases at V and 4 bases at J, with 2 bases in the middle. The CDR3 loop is CASSSYNEQFF. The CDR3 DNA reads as TGTGCCAGCAGTTCATACAATGAGCAGTTCTTC.